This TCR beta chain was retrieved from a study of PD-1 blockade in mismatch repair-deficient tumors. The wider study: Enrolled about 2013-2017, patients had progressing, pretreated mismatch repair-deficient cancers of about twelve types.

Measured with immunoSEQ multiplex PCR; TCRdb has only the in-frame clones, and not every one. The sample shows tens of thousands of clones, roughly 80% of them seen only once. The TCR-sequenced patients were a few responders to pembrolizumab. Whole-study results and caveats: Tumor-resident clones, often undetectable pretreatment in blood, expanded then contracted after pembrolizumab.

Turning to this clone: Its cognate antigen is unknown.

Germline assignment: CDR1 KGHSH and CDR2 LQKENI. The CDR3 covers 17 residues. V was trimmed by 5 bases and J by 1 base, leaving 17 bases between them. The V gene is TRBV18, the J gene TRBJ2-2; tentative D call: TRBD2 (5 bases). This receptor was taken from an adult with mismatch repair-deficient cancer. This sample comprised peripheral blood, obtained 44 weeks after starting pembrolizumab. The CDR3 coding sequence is TGTGCCAGCTCATCACGACTATCCAGCCGGAACACCGGGGAGCTGTTTTTT. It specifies CASSSRLSSRNTGELFF.